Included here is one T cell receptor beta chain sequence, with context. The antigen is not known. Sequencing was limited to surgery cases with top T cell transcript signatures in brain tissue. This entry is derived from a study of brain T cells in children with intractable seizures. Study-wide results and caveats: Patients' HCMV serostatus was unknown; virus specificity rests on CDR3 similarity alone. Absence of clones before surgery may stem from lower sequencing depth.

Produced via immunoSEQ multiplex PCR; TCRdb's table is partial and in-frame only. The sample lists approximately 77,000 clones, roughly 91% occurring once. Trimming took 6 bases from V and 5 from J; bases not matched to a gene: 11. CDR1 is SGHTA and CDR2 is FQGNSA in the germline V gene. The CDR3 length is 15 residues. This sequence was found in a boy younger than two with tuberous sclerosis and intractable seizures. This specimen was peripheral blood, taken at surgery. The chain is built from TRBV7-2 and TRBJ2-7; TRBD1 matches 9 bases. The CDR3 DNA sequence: TGTGCCAGCAGTCTACAGGGGGCGGGTCCCCACGAGCAGTACTTC. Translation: CASSLQGAGPHEQYF.